This is a list of T cell receptor beta chains from one sample in a study of graft-versus-host responses after intestinal transplantation. Repertoires were generated with immunoSEQ multiplex PCR, while TCRdb's copy carries only in-frame clones and drops some. The table records tens of thousands of clones, roughly 92% of them present only once. These receptors lack a known antigen. The material was unstimulated CD4+ T cells sorted from spleen or lymph node cells, obtained before intestinal transplant. The receptor set was obtained from a human donor who received an intestinal transplant. The CDR3 runs from the conserved cysteine through the conserved F or W. A D gene is named only where the DNA matches it firmly. Some rows mark clone size as missing; the rest say once, few, many or name a class of expanded clone.

size	V	J	D	DNA	CDR3
.	TRBV5-1	TRBJ2-3	.	TGCGCCAGCAGCTTGGGGGGACTCACCGCCACAGATACGCAGTATTTT	CASSLGGLTATDTQYF
.	TRBV2	TRBJ2-7	TRBD1	TGTGCCAGCGGGGGGACAGGGCAATACGAGCAGTACTTC	CASGGTGQYEQYF
.	TRBV29-1	TRBJ2-5	.	TGCAGCGTTGAAGTCTCGCCCGCGGAGACCCAGTACTTC	CSVEVSPAETQYF
.	TRBV29-1	TRBJ1-1	TRBD1	TGCAGCGTGGGACAGCTGAACACTGAAGCTTTCTTT	CSVGQLNTEAFF
.	TRBV6-4	TRBJ2-1	TRBD2	TGTGCCAGCAGTTGGAGCGGGAGGCCTGGTGAGCAGTTCTTC	CASSWSGRPGEQFF
.	TRBV6-6	TRBJ2-7	TRBD2	TGTGCCAGCGGCCTAGCGGGATACTCCTACGAGCAGTACTTC	CASGLAGYSYEQYF
.	TRBV9	TRBJ2-3	.	TGTGCCAGCAGCTCCTATGCCCCCTCAGCGGTCCCTAGCACAGATACGCAGTATTTT	CASSSYAPSAVPSTDTQYF
once	TRBV18	TRBJ1-5	.	TGTGCCAGCTCTTACGGCAGGGACCAGCCCCAGCATTTT	CASSYGRDQPQHF
.	TRBV11-2	TRBJ1-3	.	TGTGCCAGCAGCTTAGAGAGACTAATTGGGGCCCCAGGAAACACCATATATTTT	CASSLERLIGAPGNTIYF
.	TRBV28	TRBJ2-7	TRBD1	TGTGCCAGCAGGCCTCGACAGGGTCTACCCTCCTACGAGCAGTACTTC	CASRPRQGLPSYEQYF
once	TRBV19	TRBJ2-7	TRBD1	TGTGCCAGTAGTCCGCGAACAGGGGGCCGGAGCGAGCAGTACTTC	CASSPRTGGRSEQYF
.	TRBV6-7	TRBJ1-4	TRBD1	TGTGCCAGCAGTTACTCGGTCCCGACAGGGTTGTTTTGCGAAAAACTGTTTTTT	CASSYSVPTGLFCEKLFF
.	TRBV5-6	TRBJ1-3	.	TGTGCCAGCAGCTTTAAGGCCTTCTCTGGAAACACCATATATTTT	CASSFKAFSGNTIYF
.	TRBV5-1	TRBJ1-1	TRBD1	TGCGCCAGCAGCTCAGACAGGGTGAGTGAAGCTTTCTTT	CASSSDRVSEAFF
.	TRBV18	TRBJ1-1	TRBD1	TGTGCCAGCTCACCACGACCCGGGACAGGATCTCAAAAAACTGAAGCTTTCTTT	CASSPRPGTGSQKTEAFF
.	TRBV28	TRBJ1-1	.	TGTGCCAGCACCTCCGTCGGGGGTCGGATCACTGAAGCTTTCTTT	CASTSVGGRITEAFF
.	TRBV19	TRBJ2-5	TRBD2	TGTGCCAGTAGTAGCGGGAGGGTCCAAGAGACCCAGTACTTC	CASSSGRVQETQYF
.	TRBV15	TRBJ1-2	.	TGTGCCACCAGCAGAGATCGGGCAGGGGTTAACTATGGCTACACCTTC	CATSRDRAGVNYGYTF
.	TRBV28	TRBJ2-1	.	TGTGCCAGCAGTGGGAGGGACAGCCTGTACAATGAGCAGTTCTTC	CASSGRDSLYNEQFF
.	TRBV25-1	TRBJ2-3	TRBD1	TGTGCCAGCAGTCCCGGGACAGTGGATACGCAGTATTTT	CASSPGTVDTQYF
.	TRBV5-1	TRBJ1-1	.	TGCGCCAGCAGCTTACAGGGAGGGGGAGTGAACACTGAAGCTTTCTTT	CASSLQGGGVNTEAFF
.	TRBV6-5	TRBJ1-5	.	TGTGCCAGCTCGAGGGGAGGCAATCAGCCCCAGCATTTT	CASSRGGNQPQHF
.	TRBV2	TRBJ2-3	TRBD2	TGTGCCAGCAGTGCGGGAGGGGTGGATACGCAGTATTTT	CASSAGGVDTQYF
few	TRBV2	TRBJ2-7	TRBD2	TGTGCCAGCAGGGATCGAAGCGGGGCTAGCTACGAGCAGTACTTC	CASRDRSGASYEQYF
.	TRBV11-2	TRBJ2-7	.	TGTGCCAGCGGCACTAGGAGGGGGGAGCATACCTACGAGCAGTACTTC	CASGTRRGEHTYEQYF
.	TRBV6-5	TRBJ2-3	.	TGTGCCAGCGGTCGAGGGGCTGGCACAGATACGCAGTATTTT	CASGRGAGTDTQYF
.	TRBV29-1	TRBJ2-5	.	TGCAGCGTTTTGGAGACAATGAGAAGGCAAGAGACCCAGTACTTC	CSVLETMRRQETQYF
.	TRBV9	TRBJ1-2	.	TGTGCCAGCTTCCGGACCCCTTATGGCTACACCTTC	CASFRTPYGYTF
.	TRBV2	TRBJ1-1	.	TGTGCCAGCACCCAGGGTTGGAACACTGAAGCTTTCTTT	CASTQGWNTEAFF
.	TRBV18	TRBJ1-1	.	TGTGCCAGCTCACCATTGAAGGGGGGCACTGAAGCTTTCTTT	CASSPLKGGTEAFF
.	TRBV11-2	TRBJ2-2	TRBD2	TGTGCCAGCAGTCCCTTGCGGGAGGGCCTAATCGGTTTAGGGGAGCTGTTTTTT	CASSPLREGLIGLGELFF
.	TRBV18	TRBJ2-7	TRBD2	TGTGCCAGCACCCGGGACTATTCCTACGAGCAGTACTTC	CASTRDYSYEQYF
.	TRBV5-1	TRBJ1-1	.	TGCGCCAGCAGCTTGGTACACGGCAGCTCGAACACTGAAGCTTTCTTT	CASSLVHGSSNTEAFF
.	TRBV28	TRBJ1-3	TRBD1	TGTGCCAGCAGTTCCCGGACAGGGGCGTCTGGAAACACCATATATTTT	CASSSRTGASGNTIYF
once	TRBV5-6	TRBJ2-7	.	TGTGCCAGCAGTCTTGACCGAGGGGAGCAGTACTTC	CASSLDRGEQYF
.	TRBV2	TRBJ2-3	TRBD2	TGTGCCAGCAGTGAAGCAGGGGCTAGCGGGGACACAGATACGCAGTATTTT	CASSEAGASGDTDTQYF
.	TRBV18	TRBJ2-4	.	TGTGCCAGCTCACCACCGGGACAATCCAAAAACATTCAGTACTTC	CASSPPGQSKNIQYF
.	TRBV19	TRBJ2-7	TRBD2	TGTGCCAGTAACAGCGGGAGGCCCTACGAGCAGTACTTC	CASNSGRPYEQYF
.	TRBV21-1	TRBJ2-7	.	TGTGCCAGCAGGTCAAGGAACTACGAGCAGTACTTC	CASRSRNYEQYF
.	TRBV6-5	TRBJ1-2	TRBD1	TGTGCCAGCAGTGGACAGGGGGCGATCTATGGCTACACCTTC	CASSGQGAIYGYTF
.	TRBV10-3	TRBJ1-3	TRBD1	TGTGCCATCGGGGACAGCTCAGGAAACACCATATATTTT	CAIGDSSGNTIYF
once	TRBV5-1	TRBJ2-4	TRBD1	TGCGCCAGCAGCTTGGGGCATACAGGGGGTCAAAACATTCAGTACTTC	CASSLGHTGGQNIQYF
.	TRBV27	TRBJ1-1	.	TGTGCCAGCACCCAAACCTTAGGAGGGATGAGCACTGAAGCTTTCTTT	CASTQTLGGMSTEAFF
.	TRBV7-2	TRBJ2-5	TRBD2	TGTGCCGTTACTAGCGGGAGTAACCAAGAGACCCAGTACTTC	CAVTSGSNQETQYF
.	TRBV5-1	TRBJ1-2	.	TGCGCCAGCAGCCCTTTATCGGGGGGTGGCTATGGCTACACCTTC	CASSPLSGGGYGYTF
.	TRBV19	TRBJ2-3	.	TGTGCCAGTAGTATTGGCACAGATACGCAGTATTTT	CASSIGTDTQYF
few	TRBV14	TRBJ2-5	TRBD2	TGTGCCAGCAGCCAACTAGCGGGAGGGCGAGAGACCCAGTACTTC	CASSQLAGGRETQYF
once	TRBV6-5	TRBJ1-1	.	TGTGCCAGCAGTTCCCTTGGCACTGAAGCTTTCTTT	CASSSLGTEAFF
.	TRBV7-9	TRBJ1-2	TRBD1	TGTGCCAGCAGCCCCAGGGGGACAGGGGATGGAAACTATGGCTACACCTTC	CASSPRGTGDGNYGYTF
once	TRBV30	TRBJ2-5	.	TGTGCCTGGACAGCCGCAGGGTTTCAAGAGACCCAGTACTTC	CAWTAAGFQETQYF
.	TRBV6-6	TRBJ2-2	.	TGTGCCAGCAGTTACTCGCGCCGAGTAGGACAAGAGCTGTTTTTT	CASSYSRRVGQELFF
.	TRBV27	TRBJ2-7	TRBD2	TGTGCCAGCAGGGCACGGGGGAGGGCCTCCTACGAGCAGTACTTC	CASRARGRASYEQYF
.	TRBV6-1	TRBJ2-5	TRBD1	TGTGCCAGCAGTGAAGCCAGGGGGGAGACCCAGTACTTC	CASSEARGETQYF
.	TRBV6-5	TRBJ2-7	TRBD2	TGTGCCAGCAGAAATAGCGGGAGGGGAACCCACGAGCAGTACTTC	CASRNSGRGTHEQYF
.	TRBV18	TRBJ2-5	.	TGTGCCAGCTCACCTCAGCTCTCACAAGAGACCCAGTACTTC	CASSPQLSQETQYF
.	TRBV10-2	TRBJ2-7	.	TGCGCCAGCAGGTCAACCGGGACCGTCTCATCCGAGCAGTACTTC	CASRSTGTVSSEQYF